Each of the 10 T cell receptor beta chains below was sequenced from the same sample in a study of T cells after yellow fever vaccination. One entry per CDR3 protein results from TCRdb running MiXCR on the 5' RACE reads. The data contain some 560,000 distinct CDR3 sequences, 15% to 20% of them seen just once; the ten biggest clones take up 13% to 15%. This specimen was PBMCs, taken 15 days after the yellow fever booster vaccination. All receptors derive from a man under 40 who received the YFV17D yellow fever vaccine.

J is TRBJ2-3 and V is TRBV10-3; D is undetermined. The CDR3 runs 16 residues. Germline-derived CDR1 and CDR2 are ENHRY and SYGVKD. V was shortened by 0 bases and J by 6 bases, with 16 bases between the two germline ends. Written as DNA, the CDR3 is TGTGCCATCAGTGAGTCGACTCGGAGCCCTCGGGATACGCAGTATTTT. Translated, it gives CAISESTRSPRDTQYF.

The chain has TRBV20-1 and TRBJ1-5, with 7 bases that match TRBD1. The V gene's germline CDR1 is DFQATT and CDR2 SNEGSKA (reference sequence). V gave up 4 bases and J gave up 6 bases; unmatched junction bases: 15. The CDR3 spans 16 residues. The CDR3 protein is CSATGQEGVFGQPQHF. The CDR3 region has the DNA TGCAGTGCTACCGGACAGGAAGGAGTTTTTGGTCAGCCCCAGCATTTT.

This clonotype has more than one count but fewer than ten. The chain joins TRBV20-1 to TRBJ2-1, with TRBD2 matching 11 bases. The CDR3 covers 14 residues. Unmatched junction bases numbered 10, after V lost 8 bases and J lost 7 bases. Germline V gives CDR1 DFQATT, CDR2 SNEGSKA (reference sequence). CDR3: CSTLAGGPGNEQFF. The CDR3 DNA sequence: TGCAGTACGTTAGCGGGAGGGCCGGGTAATGAGCAGTTCTTC.

The chain uses TRBV30 and TRBJ1-4; tentatively, D is TRBD1 (5 bases). Trimming stripped 0 bases from V and 8 bases from J, with 10 bases between. The CDR3 consists of 13 residues. CDR1 and CDR2 (germline): GTSNPN, SVGIG (reference sequence). CDR3 amino acids: CAWSVRGVEKLFF. In nucleotides, the CDR3 is TGTGCCTGGAGTGTACGGGGGGTGGAAAAACTGTTTTTT.

A few counts support this clonotype. The V gene is TRBV14, the J gene TRBJ2-3; 13 bases align to TRBD2. With V trimmed by 4 bases and J by 2 bases, 6 bases remained unmatched. Per the germline V gene, CDR1 is SGHDN and CDR2 is FVKESK. The CDR3 extends over 17 amino acids. In nucleotides, the CDR3 is TGTGCCAGCAGCCTCCGGACTAGCGGGAGTTTCACAGATACGCAGTATTTT. This encodes CASSLRTSGSFTDTQYF.

This clonotype was observed a handful of times. The gene calls are TRBV20-1 and TRBJ2-3, with 7 bases matching TRBD2. Germline V gene sequence: CDR1 DFQATT, CDR2 SNEGSKA (reference sequence). Trimming at V came to 3 bases and at J to 0 bases, leaving 6 bases not matched to a gene. This CDR3 region has 15 residues. CDR3 in amino acids: CSARGLIESTDTQYF. CDR3 bases: TGCAGTGCTAGGGGACTAATAGAAAGCACAGATACGCAGTATTTT.

This clonotype was seen more than once but under ten times. The chain joins TRBV3-1 to TRBJ1-1; a weak D match, TRBD1 (5 bases). The germline CDR1 and CDR2 sequences are LGHDT and YNNKEL (reference sequence). Trimming took off 1 base at V and 2 bases at J, with 20 bases between the two ends. CDR3 length: 18 residues. CDR3 sequence reads: CASSQGVPGTTFNTEAFF. For the CDR3, the DNA is TGTGCCAGCAGCCAAGGGGTTCCGGGGACCACTTTTAACACTGAAGCTTTCTTT.

V is TRBV20-1 and J is TRBJ2-3; D unresolved. The CDR3 is 13 residues long. The germline CDR1 and CDR2 sequences are DFQATT and SNEGSKA (reference sequence). V was clipped by 5 bases and J by 0 bases, with 9 bases between them. CDR3 loop: CSAGVGSTDTQYF. Written as DNA, the CDR3 is TGCAGTGCTGGTGTAGGGAGCACAGATACGCAGTATTTT.

This clonotype was observed a few times. The DNA for the CDR3 is TGTGCCAGCAGTTGGGCAGGCTACGAGCAGTACTTC. As protein: CASSWAGYEQYF. The gene calls are TRBV28 and TRBJ2-7, with D uncertain. V lost 4 bases and J 3 bases, leaving 7 bases between the germline ends. The CDR3 contains 12 residues. Germline values: CDR1 MDHEN, CDR2 SYDVKM. The full variable domain, its missing parts supplied by reference TRBV28 and TRBJ2-7, is DVKVTQSSRYLVKRTGEKVFLECVQDMDHENMFWYRQDPGLGLRLIYFSYDVKMKEKGDIPEGYSVSREKKERFSLILESASTNQTSMYLCASSWAGYEQYFGPGTRLTVT.

The V gene is TRBV27, the J gene TRBJ1-1; no firm D call. Germline V gene data show CDR1 as MNHEY and CDR2 as SMNVEV (reference sequence). CDR3 length equals 15 residues. Trimming shortened V by 0 bases and J by 0 bases, and 8 bases separated the two germline ends. The CDR3 region has the DNA TGTGCCAGCAGTTTATCTGGGTTTCTGAACACTGAAGCTTTCTTT. Protein sequence: CASSLSGFLNTEAFF.